These 2 T cell receptor beta chains came from one sample sequenced in a study of T cell responses to AZD1222 COVID-19 vaccine. Sequencing used immunoSEQ multiplex PCR; TCRdb keeps in-frame clones, though not all of them. The sample records about 110,000 clones, roughly 88% being singletons. This sample comprised peripheral blood, obtained on day 0 of AZD1222 vaccination. The source of these receptors is an adult in good health.

This clone was observed a single time. The chain joins TRBV7-2 to TRBJ1-4; TRBD1 might be the D (5 bases). Germline lookup yields CDR1 SGHTA and CDR2 FQGNSA. V was trimmed by 4 bases and J by 4 bases, leaving 13 bases between them. This CDR3 is built from 15 residues. CDR3 coding DNA: TGTGCCAGCAGCTCCACAACGGGGGTTAATGAAAAACTGTTTTTT. Its translation: CASSSTTGVNEKLFF.

This chain joins TRBV12-5 and TRBJ1-2, with D perhaps TRBD1 (5 bases). V lost 7 bases, J lost 2 bases, and 11 bases lay in between. The CDR3 extends over 13 amino acids. The germline V gene has CDR1 LGHNT and CDR2 FRNRAP. The CDR3 coding sequence is TGTGCTAGTGCCGCTCAGGGAAACTATGGCTACACCTTC. Protein product: CASAAQGNYGYTF.